This entry concerns a single TCR beta chain. This clone was seen only once. Its antigen specificity is not known. One base away there is no much larger clone; base qualities are not given. The source of the sample is a study of T cell responses to AZD1222 COVID-19 vaccine listed by TCRdb under 2021. About the full investigation: AZD1222 recipients whose second dose came at about 4 weeks and those whose second dose came at about 12 weeks were combined into one group, since spike-specific TCR depth and breadth did not differ between the two schedules. Trial participants were enrolled by age into subgroups of 18-55, 56-69 and 70-plus years, and roughly 150, 30 and 60 TCR-sequenced participants, respectively, were included in these subgroups. TCR sequencing covered approximately 230 trial participants: 200 to 220 given two doses of AZD1222 and 26 given two doses of MenACWY control vaccine. The paper as a whole reports these results and caveats: Nearly half of unique spike-specific TCRs reportedly recognized epitopes outside regions mutated in the B.1.351 and B.1.1.7 variants. Because no day 14 peak-response samples were available, repertoires were characterized only after the peak T cell response. After two AZD1222 doses, both the breadth and the depth of spike-specific TCRs were significantly higher than at day 0 and than in MenACWY recipients. The whole spike protein was spanned by vaccine-associated CD4 TCRs, and dominant responses were seen in regions 160-218 and 743-854. In the small 56-69-year group, the increase in depth fell short of significance, most likely because of low power. Participants were mostly white British and included more females than males, and it was suggested by the authors that clonal diversity may have been underestimated. Conclusions about previously exposed vaccinees are limited, since just a handful of AZD1222 recipients were seropositive for SARS-CoV-2 at baseline.

The CDR3 regions of human TCRbeta chains were subjected to immunosequencing. Per the source publication's procedure: TCRs in the repertoires were compared against a reference library of SARS-CoV-2-specific TCRs that had been generated with the MIRA antigen-specificity platform. Breadth was defined as the fraction of unique TCRs that were SARS-CoV-2-associated, and depth was defined as the fraction of total T cells that were SARS-CoV-2-associated. Each spike-specific TCR was assigned to its reactive spike region and to a CD4 or CD8 class using the MIRA data. Log10-transformed breadth and depth values were compared by one-way ANOVA with Sidak's multiple comparisons tests. This immuneACCESS table, as held by TCRdb, lists in-frame sequences with V and J called but not all clones. Of the missing ones, under half trace to an unresolved V gene in checked studies; the others have no known cause. V and J calls and clone size come straight from that table; D and trimming were deduced from the DNA. This sample holds some 130,000 clones; approximately 83% were observed only once. The ten most abundant clones make up under 2% of the sample.

Per the publication, the time point label means: baseline before first vaccination. Samples from vaccinated people were obtained from the UK trials COV001 and COV002, which included a single-blind randomized controlled phase 2/3 trial of AZD1222 (ChAdOx1 nCoV-19) in healthy adults. Trial participant PBMC samples were collected at day 0 and day 28 after the second dose for TCRbeta chain sequencing. Trimmed from V: 1 base; trimmed from J: 8 bases; junction bases lacking a gene match: 5. Sequences MGHRA (CDR1) and YSYEKL (CDR2) are obtained from the germline V gene. The CDR3 runs 15 amino acids, cysteine and phenylalanine included. Only the CDR3 part of the read is kept: 45 bases, read in frame from the first base.

This receptor was identified in an adult in good health. The sequencing here drew on peripheral blood, taken on day 0 of AZD1222 vaccination. The sequence links TRBV4-1 to TRBJ1-2, with 12 junctional bases fitting TRBD1. The CDR3 has the sequence CASSQAGTGGDGYTF. The DNA is TGCGCCAGCAGCCAAGCCGGGACAGGGGGCGACGGCTACACCTTC.